Given below is one T cell receptor (beta chain) in context. The CDR3 contains 15 residues. V was pared by 1 base and J by 3 bases, with 5 bases of the junction left unmatched. CDR1 and CDR2 (germline): LGHNA, YSLEER. This entry comes from a study of technical replicates of blood from a handful of donors. TCRdb's copy holds only in-frame clones and misses some; the assay was immunoSEQ multiplex PCR. The table includes about 75,000 clones, around 97% detected once. Material: T cells isolated from PBMCs. The receptor was derived from a human donor in good health. This chain links TRBV4-3 with TRBJ2-7; 8 bases are a match to TRBD2. The CDR3 DNA is TGCGCCAGCAGCCAAGTTCGCCTAGCGGGCTACGAGCAGTACTTC. As protein: CASSQVRLAGYEQYF.